These T cell receptor beta chains were read from a single sample in a study of cytomegalovirus exposure and HLA in healthy donors. The assay was immunoSEQ multiplex PCR, and TCRdb's table has in-frame clones only and misses some. The data hold 150,000 to 200,000 clones, with about 80% observed a single time. The sequenced sample was PBMCs. Every receptor here comes from a man younger than 30 in good health and CMV-seronegative. Both conserved end residues are part of each CDR3. Fields, in order: V gene, J gene, CDR3 length, CDR3 protein.

v_call: TRBV13
j_call: TRBJ2-2
cdr3_length: 17
cdr3_aa: CASSLERRGAQTGELFF

v_call: TRBV5-1
j_call: TRBJ2-4
cdr3_length: 19
cdr3_aa: CASSLGRLAGGGTKNIQYF

v_call: TRBV15
j_call: TRBJ1-2
cdr3_length: 15
cdr3_aa: CATSGAGNLNYGYTF

v_call: TRBV7-9
j_call: TRBJ2-1
cdr3_length: 14
cdr3_aa: CASSRGGTGGEQFF

v_call: TRBV14
j_call: TRBJ2-2
cdr3_length: 15
cdr3_aa: CASSRGQGGSGELFF

v_call: TRBV5-6
j_call: TRBJ1-2
cdr3_length: 13
cdr3_aa: CASSDDRGRGYTF

v_call: TRBV27
j_call: TRBJ1-2
cdr3_length: 17
cdr3_aa: CASSLGQGAPAFYGYTF

v_call: TRBV6-4
j_call: TRBJ1-4
cdr3_length: 13
cdr3_aa: CAREGQINEKLFF

v_call: TRBV5-1
j_call: TRBJ2-2
cdr3_length: 18
cdr3_aa: CASSWGLGLAGNTGELFF

v_call: TRBV19
j_call: TRBJ1-2
cdr3_length: 11
cdr3_aa: CASSISAGYTF

v_call: TRBV4-1
j_call: TRBJ1-5
cdr3_length: 16
cdr3_aa: CASSHPTGGIRQPQHF

v_call: TRBV4-1
j_call: TRBJ1-2
cdr3_length: 15
cdr3_aa: CASSQADRGNYGYTF

v_call: TRBV5-1
j_call: TRBJ2-1
cdr3_length: 16
cdr3_aa: CASSLERTRSYNEQFF

v_call: TRBV7-9
j_call: TRBJ1-1
cdr3_length: 17
cdr3_aa: CASSLVTAHPLNTEAFF

v_call: TRBV2
j_call: TRBJ2-2
cdr3_length: 13
cdr3_aa: CASSETFTGELFF

v_call: TRBV28
j_call: TRBJ2-3
cdr3_length: 17
cdr3_aa: CASSFASGRAGRDTQYF

v_call: TRBV29-1
j_call: TRBJ2-1
cdr3_length: 13
cdr3_aa: CSVLAGGLHEQFF

v_call: TRBV19
j_call: TRBJ2-7
cdr3_length: 15
cdr3_aa: CASSIGTRGAHEQYF

v_call: TRBV10-3
j_call: TRBJ2-1
cdr3_length: 14
cdr3_aa: CALSDPTRTNEQFF

v_call: TRBV28
j_call: TRBJ2-7
cdr3_length: 15
cdr3_aa: CASSLWPQSTYEQYF

v_call: TRBV2
j_call: TRBJ2-2
cdr3_length: 17
cdr3_aa: CASSERRGQGDTGELFF

v_call: TRBV10-3
j_call: TRBJ1-3
cdr3_length: 16
cdr3_aa: CAISESLVDSGNTIYF

v_call: TRBV2
j_call: TRBJ2-2
cdr3_length: 16
cdr3_aa: CASRLAGGTNTGELFF

v_call: TRBV5-1
j_call: TRBJ1-6
cdr3_length: 13
cdr3_aa: CASRVQHNSPLHF

v_call: TRBV5-1
j_call: TRBJ2-1
cdr3_length: 15
cdr3_aa: CASSLNRGGYNEQFF

v_call: TRBV7-6
j_call: TRBJ2-5
cdr3_length: 13
cdr3_aa: CASSPGQEREQYF

v_call: TRBV5-6
j_call: TRBJ1-6
cdr3_length: 13
cdr3_aa: CASSTWTESPLHF

v_call: TRBV27
j_call: TRBJ2-3
cdr3_length: 17
cdr3_aa: CASSTVFASDHTDTQYF

v_call: TRBV10-3
j_call: TRBJ2-1
cdr3_length: 15
cdr3_aa: CAISRQHEAYNEQFF

v_call: TRBV27
j_call: TRBJ2-1
cdr3_length: 13
cdr3_aa: CASRYPSGTRQFF

v_call: TRBV10-3
j_call: TRBJ1-2
cdr3_length: 19
cdr3_aa: CAIRETSPVAQALFYRYTF

v_call: TRBV5-1
j_call: TRBJ2-7
cdr3_length: 14
cdr3_aa: CASSPFQGSSEQYF

v_call: TRBV15
j_call: TRBJ1-5
cdr3_length: 18
cdr3_aa: CATSRDRGRGGSNQPQHF

v_call: TRBV6-6
j_call: TRBJ1-1
cdr3_length: 13
cdr3_aa: CASSSGQHTEAFF

v_call: TRBV28
j_call: TRBJ2-5
cdr3_length: 13
cdr3_aa: CASSGQLQETQYF

v_call: TRBV6-8
j_call: .
cdr3_length: 16
cdr3_aa: CASSHGLGQGNYEQYF

v_call: TRBV2
j_call: TRBJ1-1
cdr3_length: 13
cdr3_aa: CASSDSGITEAFF

v_call: TRBV4-1
j_call: TRBJ1-2
cdr3_length: 15
cdr3_aa: CASSQVSGLNYGYTF

v_call: TRBV19
j_call: TRBJ1-3
cdr3_length: 15
cdr3_aa: CASSSLRSSGNTIYF

v_call: TRBV7-3
j_call: TRBJ2-7
cdr3_length: 15
cdr3_aa: CASSQGTGGRYEQYF

v_call: TRBV14
j_call: TRBJ2-1
cdr3_length: 13
cdr3_aa: CASAFGGYNEQFF

v_call: TRBV13
j_call: TRBJ1-5
cdr3_length: 14
cdr3_aa: CASSRGGGNQPQHF

v_call: TRBV6-5
j_call: TRBJ2-5
cdr3_length: 14
cdr3_aa: CASSFTGGSGTQYF

v_call: TRBV12-5
j_call: TRBJ1-5
cdr3_length: 15
cdr3_aa: CASASGAASNQPQHF

v_call: TRBV6-1
j_call: TRBJ2-7
cdr3_length: 13
cdr3_aa: CATPGERAYEQYF

v_call: TRBV5-1
j_call: TRBJ1-2
cdr3_length: 13
cdr3_aa: CASSLSSGSGYTF

v_call: TRBV10-3
j_call: TRBJ1-1
cdr3_length: 15
cdr3_aa: CAIIPGQGQGTEAFF

v_call: TRBV19
j_call: TRBJ2-1
cdr3_length: 19
cdr3_aa: CASRRPGLASRNSYNEQFF

v_call: TRBV11-1
j_call: TRBJ2-2
cdr3_length: 16
cdr3_aa: CASSLAIQGARGELFF

v_call: TRBV27
j_call: TRBJ2-1
cdr3_length: 14
cdr3_aa: CASSSGLAGVDRFF

v_call: TRBV27
j_call: TRBJ2-3
cdr3_length: 14
cdr3_aa: CASEEAGGTDTQYF

v_call: TRBV15
j_call: TRBJ2-5
cdr3_length: 16
cdr3_aa: CATSRAYRGLGETQYF

v_call: TRBV28
j_call: TRBJ2-4
cdr3_length: 15
cdr3_aa: CASSPDREAQNIQYF